This TCR beta chain was recorded in a study of blood T cell repertoires in COVID-19. Study-level background: Samples came from the United States, Italy and Spain, spanning acute and convalescent COVID-19. PBMCs, B-cell-depleted T cells, or T cells provided the cDNA or gDNA that made up the material.

In germline, CDR1 is GTSNPN, CDR2 SVGIG (reference sequence). The CDR3 sequence is 14 residues long. V lost 2 bases to trimming and J lost 6 bases, with 16 bases between them. Per the original data handling: Amplification of reference gene primers was used by the study to estimate nucleated cell counts. Generated by immunoSEQ multiplex PCR, the TCRdb table keeps only in-frame clones and is missing some. V, J and clone size are those of that table, while D and trimming were read from the DNA. The sample shows around 150,000 clones, roughly four fifths of them seen only once. This TCR was sampled from a woman older than 75 with acute or convalescent COVID-19. This sequence joins TRBV30 and TRBJ1-1; perhaps TRBD1 as D (6 bases). The sequencing input was peripheral blood. This CDR3 is CAWSRYREGAEAFF. The CDR3 DNA sequence: TGTGCCTGGAGTAGGTACAGGGAAGGCGCTGAAGCTTTCTTT.